The rows below give T cell receptor beta chains drawn from one sample of a study of blood T cells in healthy people across ages. A single record per CDR3 protein comes from TCRdb applying MiXCR to the 5' RACE reads. Of some 1,800,000 distinct CDR3 sequences in the sample, 39% were seen once. Sequencing input: blood. These receptors all stem from a human donor in good health. The CDR3 runs from the conserved cysteine through the conserved F or W. The D gene is left open where the match is weak. Rows may omit the clone size; those that give it use once, few, many or a size class.

>.|.|TRBJ1-1|12|TRBV29-1
TGCAGCGTTGTGCCCGTAAATACTGAAGCTTTCTTT
CSVVPVNTEAFF
>few|.|TRBJ2-5|13|TRBV4-3
TGCGCCAGCAGCCAAGATCTTTGCGAGACCCAGTACTTC
CASSQDLCETQYF
>few|.|TRBJ1-5|13|TRBV20-1
TGCAGTGCTAGAGAACCAGGGGATCAGCCCCAGCATTTT
CSAREPGDQPQHF
>few|.|TRBJ2-5|14|TRBV12-3/TRBV12-4
TGTGCCAGCAGCCCCCCCGCGGTCCAAGAGACCCAGTACTTC
CASSPPAVQETQYF
>few|.|TRBJ2-1|19|TRBV3-1
TGTGCCAGCAGCCATAACGGCTTGGTGGGGGGTCTCTCCTACAATGAGCAGTTCTTC
CASSHNGLVGGLSYNEQFF
>few|TRBD2|TRBJ2-5|15|TRBV10-3
TGTGCCATCAGTGGGACTAGCGGGGGAGAAGAGACCCAGTACTTC
CAISGTSGGEETQYF
>few|TRBD1|TRBJ2-1|18|TRBV6-1
TGTGCCAGCAGTGAACCCCACGAGTGGGGACAGGTGAGGGATGAGCAGTTCTTC
CASSEPHEWGQVRDEQFF
>.|TRBD1|TRBJ2-2|16|TRBV20-1
TGCAGTGCTACCAAAGTGAAGGGGGCGGGCACCGGGGAGCTGTTTTTT
CSATKVKGAGTGELFF
>.|TRBD2|TRBJ2-3|15|TRBV20-1
TGCAGTGCCCTACTAGCGGGGGCCTCCACAGATACGCAGTATTTT
CSALLAGASTDTQYF
>few|TRBD2|TRBJ2-5|14|TRBV20-1
TGCAGTGCTAGAGAAGCGGGGGGCCGGGAGACCCAGTACTTC
CSAREAGGRETQYF
>.|.|TRBJ1-5|15|TRBV7-9
TGTGCCAGCAGCAGCGATCGGGGGGCGAAACAGCCCCAGCATTTT
CASSSDRGAKQPQHF
>.|.|TRBJ2-7|13|TRBV7-9
TGTGCCAGCAGCTTAGGCAGTTTTCCCGAGCAGTACTTC
CASSLGSFPEQYF
>once|.|TRBJ2-5|17|TRBV4-2
TGTGCCAGCAGCCAATTCGGGGCCCTAGCGCGGCAAGAGACCCAGTACTTC
CASSQFGALARQETQYF